This T cell receptor (beta chain) was recorded in a study of T cell responses to AZD1222 COVID-19 vaccine. About the research overall: Recipients boosted at about 4 weeks or about 12 weeks are pooled.

Study-wide findings and caveats: The sample set comprised mostly white British donors with more females, and clonal diversity was possibly underestimated.

Note on this clone: Its cognate antigen is unknown.

The data were produced by immunoSEQ multiplex PCR, yet TCRdb's version contains in-frame clones alone and is incomplete. The repertoire includes 200,000 to 300,000 clones, approximately 93% of them detected once, and around 0.5% sits in the top ten. Per the germline V gene, CDR1 is SGHRS and CDR2 is YFSETQ. The CDR3 is 14 residues long. V was clipped by 1 base and J by 2 bases, with 10 bases between them. The V and J genes are TRBV5-1 and TRBJ2-7; D ambiguous. The source is an adult in good health. Sequenced here: peripheral blood, sampled on day 0 of AZD1222 vaccination. The CDR3 DNA reads TGCGCCAGCAGCTTGAGTACGCAGCCCTACGAGCAGTACTTC. Translating gives CASSLSTQPYEQYF.